This TCR beta chain was sequenced for a study of shared clonotypes between healthy human individuals. At the level of the study: Plates per donor: three CD4 naive, three CD4 memory, two CD8 naive, one CD8 memory.

After removal of 5 bases from V and 4 bases from J, the junction contained 3 bases not matched to a gene. The CDR3 has 15 residues. Germline CDR1 and CDR2: MNHEY and SMNVEV (reference sequence). In regard to this clone: The antigen is unknown.

Study-wide points: Large sequencing depth failed to make sorted-subset sequencing complete, rarefaction showed. Compared with memory subsets, naive subsets generally had larger estimated richness. Across a few donors, naive CD4 shared 5% to 6%, naive CD8 approximately 3.5%, memory CD4 less than 2.5%, memory CD8 over 0.3%.

Produced via immunoSEQ multiplex PCR; TCRdb's table is partial and in-frame only. The sample yields 2.3 million or so clones, about 92% seen once. The rearrangement uses TRBV27 and TRBJ2-1; 12 bases align to TRBD2. This clonotype was sampled from a man aged 18 to 30 in good health. Some clones in this sample may be carry-over from other donors' samples. Sequencing input: naive CD4+ T cells from PBMCs. The subset denotes: CD45RA+ positively selected. The CDR3 is CASSRTSGKYNEQFF. CDR3 bases: TGTGCCAGCAGTCGGACTAGCGGGAAATACAATGAGCAGTTCTTC.